A single sample is the source of the 8 T cell receptor beta chains below, sequenced in a study of OX40 agonist ivuxolimab in advanced cancers. TCRdb's table, derived via immunoSEQ multiplex PCR, lists solely in-frame clones and lacks some. The data hold about 71,000 clones, with 81% observed a single time. This material consisted of CD4+ or CD8+ T cells sorted from blood, taken in a trial of the OX40 agonist ivuxolimab. The receptors come from an adult with an advanced solid tumor such as melanoma, head and neck, liver or kidney cancer.

V usage is TRBV4-3 and J usage is TRBJ1-4; the match to TRBD1 covers 7 bases. The CDR3 has 16 residues. Losses at the gene ends were 1 base for V and 4 bases for J; bases not matched to a gene: 6. Germline V gene sequence: CDR1 LGHNA, CDR2 YSLEER. CDR3 nucleotide sequence: TGCGCCAGCAGCCAAGTTTGGAGGGACAGTAATGAAAAACTGTTTTTT. Encoded protein: CASSQVWRDSNEKLFF.

The V call is TRBV20-1, the J call TRBJ1-1; 7 nucleotides match TRBD1. The CDR3 consists of 11 residues. Germline CDR1 is DFQATT and CDR2 is SNEGSKA (reference sequence). After removal of 5 bases from V and 11 bases from J, the junction contained 8 bases not matched to a gene. The CDR3 reads CSASTGQTAFF. DNA for the CDR3: TGCAGTGCTTCCACGGGACAGACGGCTTTCTTT.

This chain connects TRBV9 to TRBJ1-2; possibly TRBD1 for D (5 bases). Germline values: CDR1 SGDLS, CDR2 YYNGEE. The ends were cut back, 3 bases at V and 8 bases at J, with 20 bases in the middle. The CDR3 has 15 residues. CDR3 bases: TGTGCCAGCAGCGCACGGGGGGGTAGGACTAGCGGCTACACCTTC. Protein: CASSARGGRTSGYTF.

This clone occurred a few times. The chain links TRBV6-6 to TRBJ1-2; D not certain. This CDR3 is built from 13 residues. Germline V gives CDR1 MNHNY, CDR2 SVGAGI (reference sequence). The V end was cut by 6 bases, the J end by 3 bases, with 11 bases between. DNA of the CDR3: TGTGCCAGCAGAGCGAGTCAGGACTATGGCTACACCTTC. Translation gives CASRASQDYGYTF.

The genes are TRBV6-5 and TRBJ2-7, with 7 bases that match TRBD1. The CDR3 length is 13 residues. Germline trimming cut 8 bases from V and 5 bases from J; bases unmatched to any gene: 9. CDR1 MNHEY and CDR2 SVGAGI come from the germline V gene. CDR3 in DNA: TGTGCCAGCGGGGACAGTCCTGAGGACGAGCAGTACTTC. Translating gives CASGDSPEDEQYF.

The chain joins TRBV9 to TRBJ2-1; 7 positions match TRBD1. J was trimmed by 4 bases and V by 3 bases; bases with no gene match: 7. Germline loops: CDR1 SGDLS, CDR2 YYNGEE. The CDR3 consists of 15 residues. The CDR3 region is CASSGRGQTYNEQFF. Here the CDR3 DNA reads TGTGCCAGCAGCGGACGGGGACAGACTTACAATGAGCAGTTCTTC. Based on the CDR3 plus reference TRBV9 and TRBJ2-1, the full variable domain is DSGVTQTPKHLITATGQRVTLRCSPRSGDLSVYWYQQSLDQGLQFLIQYYNGEERAKGNILERFSAQQFPDLHSELNLSSLELGDSALYFCASSGRGQTYNEQFFGPGTRLTVL.

J is TRBJ1-4 and V is TRBV5-1; D remains ambiguous. The CDR3 extends over 14 amino acids. Looked up from germline, CDR1 is SGHRS and CDR2 is YFSETQ. With 6 bases removed from V and 5 bases from J, the gap between germline ends came to 14 bases. The CDR3 sequence: CASTTERANEKLFF. CDR3 nucleotide sequence: TGCGCCAGCACCACCGAGCGGGCAAATGAAAAACTGTTTTTT.

The chain combines TRBV19 with TRBJ2-3; TRBD2 matches at 7 bases. From germline, CDR1 is LNHDA and CDR2 SQIVND (reference sequence). This CDR3 spans 15 amino acids. The junction had 12 bases not matched to a gene; V was cut back by 6 bases and J by 6 bases. CDR3 residues: CASSPERGFRDTQYF. The CDR3 region has the DNA TGTGCCAGTAGCCCTGAGCGGGGCTTCCGTGATACGCAGTATTTT.